The sample holds a few counts of the clone carrying this T cell receptor beta chain. The junction had 5 bases not matched to a gene; V was cut back by 6 bases and J by 6 bases. CDR3 size: 15 residues. The sample originates from a study of T-cell reconstitution after alpha-beta-depleted transplantation in children. As it was prepared, the TCRbeta library received unique molecular identifiers. In TCRdb, the PCR reads were re-called with MiXCR into one record per CDR3 protein. This sample has roughly 220,000 distinct CDR3 sequences, with 7% to 9% found just once. The chain couples TRBV12-3 or TRBV12-4 to TRBJ2-1; 13 nucleotides line up with TRBD2. The receptor comes from a male patient aged 2-10 years who had a stem cell transplant for acute myeloid leukemia, so the T cells may come from the graft donor. The specimen comprised PBMCs, mostly from graft donor cells, sampled 360 days after TCRalphabeta/CD19-depleted stem cell transplant. The CDR3 region has the DNA TGTGCCAGCAGACCCGGGACTAGCGGGACCAATGAGCAGTTCTTC. It codes for CASRPGTSGTNEQFF.